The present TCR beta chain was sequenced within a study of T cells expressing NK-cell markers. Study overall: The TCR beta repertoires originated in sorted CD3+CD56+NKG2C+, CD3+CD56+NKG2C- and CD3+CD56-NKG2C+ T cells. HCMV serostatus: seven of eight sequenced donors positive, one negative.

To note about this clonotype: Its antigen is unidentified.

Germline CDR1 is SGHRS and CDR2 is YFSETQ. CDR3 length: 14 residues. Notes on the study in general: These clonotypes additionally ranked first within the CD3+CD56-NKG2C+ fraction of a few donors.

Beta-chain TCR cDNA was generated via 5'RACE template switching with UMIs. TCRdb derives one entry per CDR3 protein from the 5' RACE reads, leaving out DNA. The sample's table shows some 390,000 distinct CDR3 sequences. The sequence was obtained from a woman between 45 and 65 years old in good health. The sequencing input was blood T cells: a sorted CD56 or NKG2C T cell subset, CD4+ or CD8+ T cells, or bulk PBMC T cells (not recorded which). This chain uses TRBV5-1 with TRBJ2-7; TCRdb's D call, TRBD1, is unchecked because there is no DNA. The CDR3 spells CASSSGQGAGEQYF.